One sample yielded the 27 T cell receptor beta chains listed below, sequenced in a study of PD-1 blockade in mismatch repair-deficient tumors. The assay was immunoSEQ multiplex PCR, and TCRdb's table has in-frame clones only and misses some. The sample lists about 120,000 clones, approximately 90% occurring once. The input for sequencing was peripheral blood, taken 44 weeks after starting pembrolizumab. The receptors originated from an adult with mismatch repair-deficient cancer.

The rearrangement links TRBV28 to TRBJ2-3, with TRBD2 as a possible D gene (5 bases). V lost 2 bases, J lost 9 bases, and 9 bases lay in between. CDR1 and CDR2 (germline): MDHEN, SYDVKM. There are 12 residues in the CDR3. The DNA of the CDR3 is TGTGCCAGCAGTTTAGTAGCGACAACGCAGTATTTT. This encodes CASSLVATTQYF.

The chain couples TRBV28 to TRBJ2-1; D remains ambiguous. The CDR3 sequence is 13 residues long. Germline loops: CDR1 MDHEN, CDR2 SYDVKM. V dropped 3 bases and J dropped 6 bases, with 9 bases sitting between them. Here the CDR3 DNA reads TGTGCCAGCAGTTTTGGCTCTTTCAATGAGCAGTTCTTC. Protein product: CASSFGSFNEQFF.

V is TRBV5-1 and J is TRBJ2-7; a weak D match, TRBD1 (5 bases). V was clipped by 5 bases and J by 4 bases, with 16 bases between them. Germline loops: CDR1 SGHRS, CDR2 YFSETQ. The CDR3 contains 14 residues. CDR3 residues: CASRPTARVYEQYF. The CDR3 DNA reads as TGCGCCAGCAGACCGACAGCTAGGGTATACGAGCAGTACTTC.

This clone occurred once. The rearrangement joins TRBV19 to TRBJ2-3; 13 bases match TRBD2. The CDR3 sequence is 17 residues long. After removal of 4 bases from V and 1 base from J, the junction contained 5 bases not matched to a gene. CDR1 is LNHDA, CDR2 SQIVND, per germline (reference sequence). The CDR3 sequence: CASSKGTSGVRTDTQYF. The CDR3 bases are TGTGCCAGTAGTAAGGGGACTAGCGGGGTGCGCACAGATACGCAGTATTTT.

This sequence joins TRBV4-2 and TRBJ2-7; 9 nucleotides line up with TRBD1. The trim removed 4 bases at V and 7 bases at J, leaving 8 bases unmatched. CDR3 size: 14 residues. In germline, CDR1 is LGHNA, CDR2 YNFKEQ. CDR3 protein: CASSPGTGLGEQYF. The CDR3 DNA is TGTGCCAGCAGCCCCGGGACAGGGCTAGGGGAGCAGTACTTC.

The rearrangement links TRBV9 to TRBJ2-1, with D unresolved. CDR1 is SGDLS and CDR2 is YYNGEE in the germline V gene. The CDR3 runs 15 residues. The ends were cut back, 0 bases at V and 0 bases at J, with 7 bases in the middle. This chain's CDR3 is CASSVDLSSYNEQFF. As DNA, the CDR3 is TGTGCCAGCAGCGTAGACCTTAGCTCCTACAATGAGCAGTTCTTC.

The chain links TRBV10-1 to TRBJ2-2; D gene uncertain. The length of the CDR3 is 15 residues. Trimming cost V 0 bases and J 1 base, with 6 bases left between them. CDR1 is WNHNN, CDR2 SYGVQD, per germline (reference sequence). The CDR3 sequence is CASSESRENTGELFF. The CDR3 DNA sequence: TGCGCCAGCAGTGAGTCTAGGGAGAACACCGGGGAGCTGTTTTTT.

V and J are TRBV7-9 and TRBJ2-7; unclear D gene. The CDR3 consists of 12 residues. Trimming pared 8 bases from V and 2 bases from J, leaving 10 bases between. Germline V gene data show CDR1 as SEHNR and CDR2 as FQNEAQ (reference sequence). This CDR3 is CASGRHTYEQYF. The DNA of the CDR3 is TGTGCCAGCGGTCGGCACACCTACGAGCAGTACTTC.

CDR3 sequence (DNA): TGTGCCAGCAGCCCCGGGGAGTCCCCCGCGTACTTC. As protein: CASSPGESPAYF. The rearrangement uses TRBV9 and TRBJ2-7; D may be TRBD2 (5 bases). The V gene lost 4 bases and the J gene lost 12 bases, with 17 bases spanning the gap. CDR1 is SGDLS and CDR2 is YYNGEE in the germline V gene. This CDR3 has 12 amino acids.

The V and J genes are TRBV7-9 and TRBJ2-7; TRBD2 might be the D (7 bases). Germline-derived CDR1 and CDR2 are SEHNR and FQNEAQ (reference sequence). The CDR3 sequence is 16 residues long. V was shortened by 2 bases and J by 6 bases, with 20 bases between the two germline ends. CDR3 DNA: TGTGCCAGCAGCTTATTAGGGGGAGGGCCTGGGGCCGAGCAGTACTTC. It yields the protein CASSLLGGGPGAEQYF.

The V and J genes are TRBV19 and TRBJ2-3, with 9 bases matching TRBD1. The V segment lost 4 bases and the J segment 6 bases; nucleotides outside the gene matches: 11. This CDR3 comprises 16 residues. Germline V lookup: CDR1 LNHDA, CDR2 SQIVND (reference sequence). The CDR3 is CASSNPGTGTSDTQYF. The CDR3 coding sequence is TGTGCCAGTAGTAACCCCGGGACAGGGACTTCGGATACGCAGTATTTT.

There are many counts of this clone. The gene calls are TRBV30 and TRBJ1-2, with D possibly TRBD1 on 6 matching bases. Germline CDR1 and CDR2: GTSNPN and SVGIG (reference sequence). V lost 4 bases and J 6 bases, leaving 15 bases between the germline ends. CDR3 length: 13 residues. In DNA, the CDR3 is TGTGCCTGGAACGCAGGGGAGGTCGATGGCTACACCTTC. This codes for CAWNAGEVDGYTF.

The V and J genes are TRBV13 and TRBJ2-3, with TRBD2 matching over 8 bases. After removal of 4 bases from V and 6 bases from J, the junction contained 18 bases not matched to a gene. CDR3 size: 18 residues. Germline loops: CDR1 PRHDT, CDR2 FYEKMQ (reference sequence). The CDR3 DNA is TGTGCCAGCAGCTCAATGCCGGTCGGTTGGCGGGAGGTGGATACGCAGTATTTT. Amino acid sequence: CASSSMPVGWREVDTQYF.

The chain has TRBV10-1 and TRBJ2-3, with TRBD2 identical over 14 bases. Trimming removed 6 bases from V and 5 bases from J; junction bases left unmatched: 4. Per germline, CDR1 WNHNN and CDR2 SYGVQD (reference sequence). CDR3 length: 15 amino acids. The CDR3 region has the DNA TGCGCCAGCAGAGACGGGACTAGCGGGAGAGATACGCAGTATTTT. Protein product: CASRDGTSGRDTQYF.

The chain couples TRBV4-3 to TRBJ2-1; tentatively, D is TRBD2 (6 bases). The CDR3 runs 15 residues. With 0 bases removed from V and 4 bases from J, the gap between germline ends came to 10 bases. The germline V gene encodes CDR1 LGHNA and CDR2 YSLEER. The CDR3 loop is CASSQDQEGYNEQFF. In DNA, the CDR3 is TGCGCCAGCAGCCAAGATCAGGAGGGTTACAATGAGCAGTTCTTC.

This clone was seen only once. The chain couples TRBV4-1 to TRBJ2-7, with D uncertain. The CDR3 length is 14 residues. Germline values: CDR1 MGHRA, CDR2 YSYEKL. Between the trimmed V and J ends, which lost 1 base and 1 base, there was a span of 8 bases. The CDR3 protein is CASSQVSTSYEQYF. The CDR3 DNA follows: TGCGCCAGCAGCCAAGTCTCGACTTCCTACGAGCAGTACTTC.

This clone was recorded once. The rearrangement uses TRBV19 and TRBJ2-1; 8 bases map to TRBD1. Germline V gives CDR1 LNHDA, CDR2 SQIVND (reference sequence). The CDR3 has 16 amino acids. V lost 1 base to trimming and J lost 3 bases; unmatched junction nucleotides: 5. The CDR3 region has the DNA TGTGCCAGTAGTATAGGGGCAGGGGGCTACTACAATGAGCAGTTCTTC. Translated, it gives CASSIGAGGYYNEQFF.

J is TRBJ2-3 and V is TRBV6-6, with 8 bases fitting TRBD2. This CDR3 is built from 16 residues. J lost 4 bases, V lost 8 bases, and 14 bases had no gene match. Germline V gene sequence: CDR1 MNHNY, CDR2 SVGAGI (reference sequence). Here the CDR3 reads CASFLRAGGSADTQYF. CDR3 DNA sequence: TGTGCCAGCTTCCTCAGGGCGGGGGGATCGGCAGATACGCAGTATTTT.

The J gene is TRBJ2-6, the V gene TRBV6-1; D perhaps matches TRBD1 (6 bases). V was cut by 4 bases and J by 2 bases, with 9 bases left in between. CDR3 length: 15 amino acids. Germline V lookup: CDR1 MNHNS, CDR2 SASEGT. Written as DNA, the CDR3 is TGTGCCAGCAGTGTCGGGACAACTGGGGCCAACGTCCTGACTTTC. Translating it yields CASSVGTTGANVLTF.

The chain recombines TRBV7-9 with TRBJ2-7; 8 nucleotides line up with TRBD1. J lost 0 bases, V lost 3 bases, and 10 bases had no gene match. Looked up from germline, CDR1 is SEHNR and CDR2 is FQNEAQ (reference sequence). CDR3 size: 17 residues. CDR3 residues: CASSFLGDRSFSYEQYF. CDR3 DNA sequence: TGTGCCAGCAGCTTCCTCGGGGACAGGTCCTTCTCCTACGAGCAGTACTTC.

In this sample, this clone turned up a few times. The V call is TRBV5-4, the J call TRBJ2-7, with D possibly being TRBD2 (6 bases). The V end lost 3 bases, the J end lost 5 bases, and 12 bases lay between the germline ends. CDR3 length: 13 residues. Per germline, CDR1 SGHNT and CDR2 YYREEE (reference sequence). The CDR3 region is CASSWPGADEQYF. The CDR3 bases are TGTGCCAGCAGCTGGCCGGGAGCCGACGAGCAGTACTTC.

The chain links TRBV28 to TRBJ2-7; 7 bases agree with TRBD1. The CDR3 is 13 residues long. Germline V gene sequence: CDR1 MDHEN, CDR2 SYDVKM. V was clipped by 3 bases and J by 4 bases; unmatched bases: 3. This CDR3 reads CASSFGRGYEQYF. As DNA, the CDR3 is TGTGCCAGCAGTTTTGGCAGGGGGTACGAGCAGTACTTC.

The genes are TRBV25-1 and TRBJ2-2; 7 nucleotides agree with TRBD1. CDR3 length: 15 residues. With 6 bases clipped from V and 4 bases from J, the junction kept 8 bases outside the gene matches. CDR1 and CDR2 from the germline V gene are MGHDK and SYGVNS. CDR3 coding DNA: TGTGCCAGCAGCGAGACAGGGTTGGGCACCGGGGAGCTGTTTTTT. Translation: CASSETGLGTGELFF.

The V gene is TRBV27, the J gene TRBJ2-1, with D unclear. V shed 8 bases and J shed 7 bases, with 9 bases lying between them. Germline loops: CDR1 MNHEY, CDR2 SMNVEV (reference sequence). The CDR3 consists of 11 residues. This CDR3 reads CASFPWNEQFF. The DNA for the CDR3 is TGTGCCAGCTTTCCTTGGAATGAGCAGTTCTTC.

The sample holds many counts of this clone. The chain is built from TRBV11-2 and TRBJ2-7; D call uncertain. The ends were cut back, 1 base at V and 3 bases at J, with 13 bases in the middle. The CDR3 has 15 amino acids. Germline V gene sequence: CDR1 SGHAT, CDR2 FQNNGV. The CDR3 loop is CASSLVRRSDYEQYF. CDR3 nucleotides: TGTGCCAGCAGCTTAGTCCGGCGGAGCGACTACGAGCAGTACTTC.

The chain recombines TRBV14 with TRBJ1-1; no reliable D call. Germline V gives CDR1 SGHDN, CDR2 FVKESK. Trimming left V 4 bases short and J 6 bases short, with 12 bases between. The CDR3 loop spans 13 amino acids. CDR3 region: CASSPFRGSEAFF. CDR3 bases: TGTGCCAGCAGCCCCTTCCGGGGTTCTGAAGCTTTCTTT.

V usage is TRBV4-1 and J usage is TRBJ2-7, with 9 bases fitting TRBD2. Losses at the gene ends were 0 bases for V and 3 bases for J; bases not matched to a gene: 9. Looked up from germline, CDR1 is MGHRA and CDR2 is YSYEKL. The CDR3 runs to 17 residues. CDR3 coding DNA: TGCGCCAGCAGCCAAGATGGGGCGGGAGGGTACTACTACGAGCAGTACTTC. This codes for CASSQDGAGGYYYEQYF.